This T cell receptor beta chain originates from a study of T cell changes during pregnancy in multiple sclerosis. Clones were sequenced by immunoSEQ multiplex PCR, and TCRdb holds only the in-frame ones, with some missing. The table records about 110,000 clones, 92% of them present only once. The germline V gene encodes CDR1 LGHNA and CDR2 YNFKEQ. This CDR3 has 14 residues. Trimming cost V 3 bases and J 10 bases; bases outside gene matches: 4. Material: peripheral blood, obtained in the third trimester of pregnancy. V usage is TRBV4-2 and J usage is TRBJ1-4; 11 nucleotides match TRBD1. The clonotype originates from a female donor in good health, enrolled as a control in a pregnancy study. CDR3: CASSQGQGEGKLFF. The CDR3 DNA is TGTGCCAGCAGCCAGGGACAGGGGGAGGGAAAACTGTTTTTT.